One T cell receptor beta chain is described in this entry. Its antigen remains unidentified. Per-nucleotide qualities are absent, and no much larger clonotype sits a single base away. Multiplexed two-step PCR with Vbeta-specific forward primers and Jbeta-specific reverse primers was used to amplify TCRbeta CDR3 regions. TCRbeta libraries were sequenced on an Illumina instrument through the immunoSEQ service. On the authors' methods: IMGT annotation was used to assign V, D and J genes, and synthetic CDR3 analogues were used to correct the counts for multiplex PCR bias. The immunoSEQ Analyzer calculated repertoire clonality as one minus the normalized Shannon entropy. Fisher's exact test with Benjamini-Hochberg false discovery rate control was used to define clonal expansion, with two-tailed P<0.01. TCRdb obtained this table from immuneACCESS and retained in-frame rearrangements with V and J assigned. These tables miss some clones; where compared with another copy, unresolved V genes account for less than half of the shortfall, and the remainder is unexplained. V and J calls plus clone size are reproduced from that table; the DNA served to infer D and trimming. In this sample the table shows 25,000 or so clones, roughly 80% of which occur a single time. Jointly, the top ten make up approximately 0.094% of the sample.

CDR1 LGHNT and CDR2 FRNRAP are derived from the germline V gene. V is reduced by 2 bases and J by 3 bases, leaving a spacing of 11 bases between them. The CDR3 runs 14 residues from the cysteine to the phenylalanine. Only the CDR3 portion is preserved as DNA: 42 bases, with reading frame beginning at the first base. The source of the sample is a study of regulatory dendritic cells for organ transplantation (dated by TCRdb to the late 2010s). At the level of the whole study: Sorted naive and memory CD4+ and CD8+ T cells had their TCRbeta repertoires sequenced both before and after allostimulation with either regulatory or mature dendritic cells. Overall study outcomes, separate from this receptor: Of the resting subsets, memory CD8+ T cells had the largest number of alloreactive TCR clonotypes. In both subjects, allostimulation led to expansion of memory CD8+ clones, although regulatory dendritic cells appeared to cause more limited expansion than mature dendritic cells did. Sequencing was done in only a couple of subjects, and the authors reported considerable heterogeneity between individuals in the alloreactive memory CD8+ T cell pool. Repertoires were highly diverse in naive CD4+ and CD8+ T cells, less diverse in memory cells, and most oligoclonal in memory CD8+ cells.

Naive T cells were sorted as CD45RA+ and memory T cells as CD45RO+ CD4+ or CD8+ cells by FACS. The T cells used for TCR sequencing were obtained from two healthy control subjects. Unstimulated sorted T cell subsets served as baseline controls for the mixed lymphocyte reactions. The Qiagen DNeasy Blood & Tissue Kit was used for extraction of genomic DNA. The receptor chain draws on TRBV12-5 and TRBJ2-7, and TRBD1 may be the D gene, going by 5 matching bases. The origin of this receptor is a human donor in good health. The specimen was naive CD4+ T cells from blood. Per the publication, the cell subset or site label means: CD45RA+ naive T cells. The CDR3 region has the sequence CASGLPPQGYEQYF. The sequence in DNA is TGTGCTAGTGGTTTGCCACCCCAGGGCTACGAGCAGTACTTC.